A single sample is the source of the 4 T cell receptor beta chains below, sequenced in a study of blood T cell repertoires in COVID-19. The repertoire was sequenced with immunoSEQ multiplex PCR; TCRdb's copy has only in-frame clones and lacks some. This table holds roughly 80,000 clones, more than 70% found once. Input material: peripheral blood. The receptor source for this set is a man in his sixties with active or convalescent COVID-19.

In DNA form, the CDR3 reads TGTGCCAGCAGACCCGGACAGGTGGGAGCTTTCTTT. Protein: CASRPGQVGAFF. V is TRBV28 and J is TRBJ1-1; 7 bases are a match to TRBD1. Germline values: CDR1 MDHEN, CDR2 SYDVKM. The CDR3 contains 12 residues. Trimming at V came to 6 bases and at J to 10 bases, leaving 8 bases not matched to a gene.

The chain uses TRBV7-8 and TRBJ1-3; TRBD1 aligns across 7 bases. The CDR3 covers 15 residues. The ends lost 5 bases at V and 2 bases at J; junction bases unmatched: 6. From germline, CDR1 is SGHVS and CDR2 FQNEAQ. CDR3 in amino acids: CASSPWQGAGNTIYF. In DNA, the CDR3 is TGTGCCAGCAGCCCCTGGCAGGGGGCTGGAAACACCATATATTTT.

In DNA, the CDR3 is TGTGCCAGCAGTTTAGCGGGGCTGAACACTGAAGCTTTCTTT. It translates to CASSLAGLNTEAFF. This rearrangement joins TRBV27 to TRBJ1-1, with a tentative D call TRBD1 (5 bases). The CDR3 is 14 amino acids. V lost 2 bases to trimming and J lost 0 bases, with 7 bases between them. Per germline, CDR1 MNHEY and CDR2 SMNVEV (reference sequence).

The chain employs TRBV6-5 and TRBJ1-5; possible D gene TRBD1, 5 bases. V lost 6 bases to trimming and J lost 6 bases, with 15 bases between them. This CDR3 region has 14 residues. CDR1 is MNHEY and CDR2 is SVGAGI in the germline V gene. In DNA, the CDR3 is TGTGCCAGCAGCGGGACCGGGAGTATTCAGCCCCAGCATTTT. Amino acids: CASSGTGSIQPQHF.